This T cell receptor beta chain stems from a study of cytomegalovirus exposure and HLA in healthy donors. Notes on this clone: Antigen unknown.

Findings and caveats of the study: Among TCR beta chains, those listed as cytomegalovirus-associated numbered fewer than 200. With later analysis, a missense DCLRE1C variant became linked to TCR beta V- and J-gene trimming. What TCR beta sequences reportedly achieved was accurate prediction of HLA-A and HLA-B alleles in most subjects. A few chains linked to CMV were shown in vitro to be specific for CMV antigens.

A multiplex PCR was run with 60 Vbeta primers and 13 Jbeta primers. Sequencing was performed with immunoSEQ multiplex PCR; in TCRdb, only in-frame clones are kept and a portion is missing. Here the sample spans around 69,000 clones, about two thirds being singletons. The sequence derives from a man aged 40-49 years in good health and CMV-seropositive. Specimen: PBMCs.

In nucleotides, the CDR3 is TGCGCCAGCGGCGGGACGAACAATTCACCCCTCCACTTT. Its protein product is CASGGTNNSPLHF. The V and J genes are TRBV5-1 and TRBJ1-6; D is perhaps TRBD1 (5 bases). CDR3 length: 13 amino acids. Germline V gene lookup returns CDR1 SGHRS and CDR2 YFSETQ. Trimming removed 7 bases from V and 7 bases from J, with 12 bases in between.